This T cell receptor beta chain was obtained from a study of response to subunit inactivated influenza vaccine. TCRdb called the RT-PCR reads again in MiXCR, with one record for every CDR3 protein. Of 500,000 to 550,000 distinct CDR3 sequences listed, under 25% were seen once; the top ten hold about 2.8%. This sample was also put to use in a study of T cells expressing NK-cell markers. From that study: UMIs were included in TCR beta cDNA generated by 5'RACE template switching.

This clonotype originated in a man aged 45-65 years who received an inactivated influenza vaccine. Specimen: CD4+ T cells sorted from PBMCs, collected 11 to 12 days after vaccination.

CDR3 nucleotides: TGCGCCAGCAGCCTTAGTCCCGGGACAGGGTCCTACGAGCAGTACTTC. It codes for CASSLSPGTGSYEQYF. The rearrangement links TRBV5-1 to TRBJ2-7; TRBD1 aligns across 9 bases. CDR3 size: 16 residues. Germline V CDR1 and CDR2: SGHRS, YFSETQ. J was trimmed by 1 base and V by 4 bases; bases with no gene match: 9.